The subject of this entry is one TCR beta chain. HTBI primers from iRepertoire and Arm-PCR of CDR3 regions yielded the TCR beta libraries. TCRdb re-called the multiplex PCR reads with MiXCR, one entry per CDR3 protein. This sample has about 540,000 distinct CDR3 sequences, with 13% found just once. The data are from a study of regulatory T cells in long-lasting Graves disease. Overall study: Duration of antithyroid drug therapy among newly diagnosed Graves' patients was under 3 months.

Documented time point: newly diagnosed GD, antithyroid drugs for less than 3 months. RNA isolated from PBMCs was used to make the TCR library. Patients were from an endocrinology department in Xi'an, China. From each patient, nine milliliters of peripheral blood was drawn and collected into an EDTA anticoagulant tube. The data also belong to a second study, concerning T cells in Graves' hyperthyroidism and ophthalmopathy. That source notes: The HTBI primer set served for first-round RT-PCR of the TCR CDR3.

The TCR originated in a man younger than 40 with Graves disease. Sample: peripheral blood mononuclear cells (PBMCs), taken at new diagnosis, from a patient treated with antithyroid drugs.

For the CDR3, the DNA is TGTGCCATCAGTGGGTATACTGGGGGGGGGGAGCAGTACTTC. It translates to CAISGYTGGGEQYF. The chain carries TRBV10-3 and TRBJ2-7; the match to TRBD2 covers 7 bases. This CDR3 spans 14 amino acids. The J segment lost 7 bases and the V segment lost 4 bases, leaving 10 bases of the junction unmatched. Germline V CDR1 and CDR2: ENHRY, SYGVKD.